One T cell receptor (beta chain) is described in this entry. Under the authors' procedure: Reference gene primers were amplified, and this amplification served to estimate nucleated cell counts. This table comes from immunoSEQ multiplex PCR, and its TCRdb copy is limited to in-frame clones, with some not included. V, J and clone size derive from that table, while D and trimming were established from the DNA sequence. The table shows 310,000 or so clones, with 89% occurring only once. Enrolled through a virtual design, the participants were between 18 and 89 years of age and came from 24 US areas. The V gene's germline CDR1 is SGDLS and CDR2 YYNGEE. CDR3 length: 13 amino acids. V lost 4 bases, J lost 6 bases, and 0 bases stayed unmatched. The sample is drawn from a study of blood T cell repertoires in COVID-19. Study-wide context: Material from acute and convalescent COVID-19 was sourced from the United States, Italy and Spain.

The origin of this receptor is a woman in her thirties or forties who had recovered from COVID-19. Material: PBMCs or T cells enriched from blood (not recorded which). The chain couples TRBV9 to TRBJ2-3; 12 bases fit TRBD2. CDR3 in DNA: TGTGCCAGCAGCCTAGCGGGAGGGGATACGCAGTATTTT. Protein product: CASSLAGGDTQYF.